Below, 17 T cell receptor beta chains from the same sample are listed, as sequenced in a study of PD-1 blockade in classical Hodgkin lymphoma. Data came from immunoSEQ multiplex PCR; TCRdb stores just in-frame clones and leaves some out. Of more than 140,000 clones in the sample, about 78% were seen once. All the patients suffered relapse after autologous stem cell transplantation, and brentuximab vedotin exposure differed. The material was peripheral blood mononuclear cells (PBMCs), obtained before the second cycle of nivolumab. Every receptor here comes from a human donor with classical Hodgkin lymphoma.

This clone occurred once. V and J are TRBV2 and TRBJ1-3; no reliable D call. The CDR3 consists of 17 residues. V was cut by 10 bases and J by 0 bases, with 22 bases left in between. Per the germline V gene, CDR1 is SNHLY and CDR2 is FYNNEI. CDR3 bases: TGTGCCAACATAAGACGCAGGTCTCCAGACTCTGGAAACACCATATATTTT. It specifies CANIRRRSPDSGNTIYF.

This clone was seen a few times. Other DNA sequences in the same sample also yield this CDR3. V gene TRBV27 combines with J gene TRBJ2-3, with a tentative D call TRBD2 (5 bases). V gave up 6 bases and J gave up 0 bases, with 7 bases separating them. CDR1 and CDR2 (germline): MNHEY, SMNVEV (reference sequence). There are 13 residues in the CDR3. CDR3 bases: TGTGCCAGCAGAGGGAGTAGCACAGATACGCAGTATTTT. This gives the protein CASRGSSTDTQYF.

This clone was seen only once. The CDR3, as DNA: TGTGCCAGTACCCCGGGACAGGGCCCGCACAGGGCGCAGTATTTT. Amino acids: CASTPGQGPHRAQYF. The chain employs TRBV19 and TRBJ2-3; 9 positions agree with TRBD1. The CDR3 length is 15 residues. After removal of 7 bases from V and 10 bases from J, the junction contained 15 bases not matched to a gene. Germline values: CDR1 LNHDA, CDR2 SQIVND (reference sequence).

This chain connects TRBV5-4 to TRBJ1-1; D perhaps matches TRBD1 (5 bases). CDR1 and CDR2 from the germline V gene are SGHNT and YYREEE (reference sequence). This CDR3 is 13 amino acids long. Trimming removed 7 bases from V and 6 bases from J, with 16 bases in between. CDR3 loop: CASVVRGGSEAFF. Here the CDR3 DNA reads TGTGCCAGCGTCGTGCGGGGCGGATCTGAAGCTTTCTTT.

This clone has just a few counts. V gene TRBV6-5 combines with J gene TRBJ1-2; D is uncertain. Germline V gene lookup returns CDR1 MNHEY and CDR2 SVGAGI. The V and J ends lost 6 bases and 5 bases respectively, with 19 bases between them. The CDR3 spans 15 residues. The CDR3 DNA reads as TGTGCCAGCAGGTCAGATGGGCCCCAACTATATGGCTACACCTTC. Protein: CASRSDGPQLYGYTF.

This clone was found a few times. The chain joins TRBV6-6 to TRBJ1-1, with a possible D match to TRBD1 (6 bases). V was trimmed by 4 bases and J by 5 bases, leaving 11 bases between them. CDR3 length equals 13 residues. Looked up from germline, CDR1 is MNHNY and CDR2 is SVGAGI (reference sequence). The CDR3 nucleotides read TGTGCCAGCAGTTCAGGACAGATTACTGAAGCTTTCTTT. Translating it yields CASSSGQITEAFF.

V and J are TRBV5-1 and TRBJ2-3; 14 bases agree with TRBD2. This CDR3 has 15 amino acids. The J segment lost 4 bases and the V segment lost 5 bases, leaving 3 bases of the junction unmatched. Germline CDR1 reads SGHRS; CDR2 reads YFSETQ. The CDR3 sequence is CASRRLAGGPDTQYF. CDR3 in DNA: TGCGCCAGCAGGCGACTAGCGGGGGGGCCAGATACGCAGTATTTT.

This clone has just one count. The chain combines TRBV19 with TRBJ2-7, with D unresolved. This CDR3 comprises 11 residues. The V end lost 6 bases, the J end lost 0 bases, and 3 bases lay between the germline ends. Germline V gene lookup returns CDR1 LNHDA and CDR2 SQIVND (reference sequence). The CDR3 nucleotides are TGTGCCAGTAGAAACTCCTACGAGCAGTACTTC. Translating it yields CASRNSYEQYF.

This clone was observed a handful of times. J is TRBJ1-1 and V is TRBV19; tentative D call: TRBD1 (6 bases). V was cut by 5 bases and J by 10 bases, with 14 bases left in between. This CDR3 is built from 12 residues. Germline CDR1 is LNHDA and CDR2 is SQIVND (reference sequence). As DNA, the CDR3 is TGTGCCAGTAGTCCCCCAGGGGCGGGAGCTTTCTTT. Protein product: CASSPPGAGAFF.

V and J are TRBV7-8 and TRBJ2-3, with 7 positions matching TRBD1. The CDR3 runs to 13 residues. After removal of 1 base from V and 10 bases from J, the junction contained 5 bases not matched to a gene. Per the germline V gene, CDR1 is SGHVS and CDR2 is FQNEAQ. In DNA, the CDR3 is TGTGCCAGCAGCTTAGAGGGACAGAGGGCGCAGTATTTT. Translated, it gives CASSLEGQRAQYF.

The rearrangement links TRBV9 to TRBJ2-3, with TRBD1 matching over 7 bases. Germline V gives CDR1 SGDLS, CDR2 YYNGEE. This CDR3 comprises 14 residues. The V gene end was trimmed by 0 bases and the J gene end by 4 bases; junction bases not matched to a gene: 2. The DNA for the CDR3 is TGTGCCAGCAGCGTAGCGCAGGGGGCAGATACGCAGTATTTT. Its protein product is CASSVAQGADTQYF.

The chain combines TRBV5-1 with TRBJ2-7, with 8 bases lining up with TRBD1. This CDR3 spans 14 amino acids. Trimming at V came to 0 bases and at J to 5 bases, leaving 4 bases not matched to a gene. Germline CDR1 is SGHRS and CDR2 is YFSETQ. The CDR3 region is CASSLGTGYHEQYF. The CDR3 DNA reads as TGCGCCAGCAGCTTGGGGACAGGGTACCACGAGCAGTACTTC.

The chain employs TRBV11-2 and TRBJ2-1; D is undetermined. CDR3 size: 12 residues. The ends were cut back, 5 bases at V and 9 bases at J, with 11 bases in the middle. Germline V gene data show CDR1 as SGHAT and CDR2 as FQNNGV. DNA of the CDR3: TGTGCCAGCAGCGTAGTCAGGCTTGAGCAGTTCTTC. Translating gives CASSVVRLEQFF.

V usage is TRBV28 and J usage is TRBJ1-2; no clear D. Germline CDR1 is MDHEN and CDR2 is SYDVKM. V was clipped by 3 bases and J by 5 bases, with 7 bases between them. CDR3 length: 12 amino acids. CDR3 loop: CASSLRLYGYTF. The CDR3 DNA is TGTGCCAGCAGTTTGAGACTTTATGGCTACACCTTC.

The chain employs TRBV29-1 and TRBJ1-3; TRBD1 agrees at 10 bases. V lost 3 bases to trimming and J lost 3 bases; unmatched junction nucleotides: 5. The CDR3 loop spans 15 amino acids. Germline loops: CDR1 SQVTM, CDR2 ANQGSEA. As DNA, the CDR3 is TGCAGCGTTGACAAGGGACAGGGGAGTGGAAACACCATATATTTT. It codes for CSVDKGQGSGNTIYF.

The chain couples TRBV6-6 to TRBJ2-7; 9 nucleotides align to TRBD2. Germline-derived CDR1 and CDR2 are MNHNY and SVGAGI (reference sequence). There are 14 residues in the CDR3. The ends lost 2 bases at V and 3 bases at J; junction bases unmatched: 2. The CDR3 sequence is CASSYGTSLYEQYF. In nucleotides, the CDR3 is TGTGCCAGCAGTTACGGGACTAGCCTCTACGAGCAGTACTTC.

The chain has TRBV29-1 and TRBJ1-1, with D possibly being TRBD1 (5 bases). Trimming cost V 5 bases and J 1 base, with 14 bases left between them. This CDR3 comprises 14 residues. From germline, CDR1 is SQVTM and CDR2 ANQGSEA. CDR3 sequence reads: CSVNRGGRNTEAFF. DNA for the CDR3: TGCAGCGTTAACCGGGGCGGAAGGAACACTGAAGCTTTCTTT.